The entry below gives a single T cell receptor (beta chain) sequence along with its context. The germline V gene encodes CDR1 GTSNPN and CDR2 SVGIG (reference sequence). The CDR3 extends over 11 amino acids. The ends were cut back, 4 bases at V and 8 bases at J, with 9 bases in the middle. These data belong to a study of blood T cell repertoires in COVID-19. Study in general: Samples representing acute and convalescent COVID-19 were sourced from the United States, Italy and Spain.

Original processing methods: Estimated nucleated cell counts came from reference gene primer amplification. Clones were read by immunoSEQ multiplex PCR, and TCRdb kept only the in-frame ones, dropping some. V and J calls and clone size are those listed in that table; D and trimming were worked out from the DNA. The profile shows about 15,000 clones, around 82% of them singletons. This chain joins TRBV30 and TRBJ2-1; D gene uncertain. The sequenced material came from peripheral blood. The sequence was obtained from a human donor in a cohort sampled during active COVID-19. CDR3 in amino acids: CAWTDFDEQFF. Written as DNA, the CDR3 is TGTGCCTGGACTGACTTCGATGAGCAGTTCTTC.